These 13 T cell receptor beta chains came from one sample sequenced in a study of T-cell reconstitution after alpha-beta-depleted transplantation in children. A TCRbeta library incorporating unique molecular identifiers was prepared. One entry per CDR3 protein results from TCRdb running MiXCR on the PCR reads. The sample includes about 540,000 distinct CDR3 sequences, 15% to 20% of them seen just once. The sequencing used PBMCs from the stem cell graft donor, collected from the stem cell graft. These receptors were obtained from a human donor who donated a stem cell graft to a child with acute lymphoblastic leukemia.

The rearrangement joins TRBV28 to TRBJ1-2, with 8 positions matching TRBD1. The germline gives CDR1 MDHEN, CDR2 SYDVKM. Trimming removed 7 bases from V and 4 bases from J; junction bases left unmatched: 11. CDR3 size: 15 residues. CDR3 DNA sequence: TGTGCCAGCACCCCGACAGGGGTTTCGGGCTATGGCTACACCTTC. Its translation is CASTPTGVSGYGYTF.

The chain combines TRBV7-6 with TRBJ2-7; weak D call: TRBD1 (6 bases). V lost 1 base, J lost 1 base, and 11 bases lay in between. CDR1 and CDR2 (germline): SGHVS, FNYEAQ. This CDR3 has 15 amino acids. For the CDR3, the DNA is TGTGCCAGCAGCTTAGACAGGGTAGTATCCTACGAGCAGTACTTC. This codes for CASSLDRVVSYEQYF.

This chain connects TRBV19 to TRBJ1-1; D gene ambiguous. CDR3 length: 11 amino acids. The V end lost 7 bases, the J end lost 4 bases, and 7 bases lay between the germline ends. Germline V lookup: CDR1 LNHDA, CDR2 SQIVND (reference sequence). The CDR3 is CASKMGTEAFF. As DNA, the CDR3 is TGTGCCAGTAAGATGGGCACTGAAGCTTTCTTT.

V is TRBV7-3 and J is TRBJ2-2; TRBD2 aligns across 15 bases. The CDR3 is made up of 17 amino acids. After removal of 4 bases from V and 3 bases from J, the junction contained 3 bases not matched to a gene. Germline CDR1 SGHTA, CDR2 FQGTGA. The CDR3 DNA reads as TGTGCCAGCAGCTCAGGGACTAGCGGGAGGTACACCGGGGAGCTGTTTTTT. Its protein product is CASSSGTSGRYTGELFF.

This clonotype has only a few counts. The chain recombines TRBV28 with TRBJ2-3, with 8 positions matching TRBD1. After removal of 5 bases from V and 1 base from J, the junction contained 5 bases not matched to a gene. Germline V gene sequence: CDR1 MDHEN, CDR2 SYDVKM. The length of the CDR3 is 15 residues. CDR3 bases: TGTGCCAGCAGTCCCCGGGGACAGGGCACAGATACGCAGTATTTT. This codes for CASSPRGQGTDTQYF.

This clonotype was detected only a few times. The CDR3: CASSLGDEKLFF. CDR3 sequence (DNA): TGCGCCAGCAGCTTGGGGGATGAAAAACTGTTTTTT. The chain couples TRBV5-1 to TRBJ1-4, with D hard to call. Trimming took off 0 bases at V and 6 bases at J, with 3 bases between the two ends. CDR3 length equals 12 residues. The germline V gene has CDR1 SGHRS and CDR2 YFSETQ.

This clonotype has more than one count but fewer than ten. The CDR3 DNA follows: TGCAGCGTCCACGACACAACGGAGCAGTTCTTC. Its protein is CSVHDTTEQFF. The J gene is TRBJ2-1, the V gene TRBV29-1; D is unresolved. This CDR3 comprises 11 residues. The germline CDR1 and CDR2 sequences are SQVTM and ANQGSEA. V lost 6 bases to trimming and J lost 10 bases, with 13 bases between them.

This rearrangement joins TRBV20-1 to TRBJ1-2, with TRBD1 identical over 8 bases. The CDR3 is made up of 13 amino acids. V lost 3 bases to trimming and J lost 8 bases; unmatched junction nucleotides: 8. In germline, CDR1 is DFQATT, CDR2 SNEGSKA (reference sequence). CDR3 amino acids: CSASQGATWGYTF. CDR3 coding DNA: TGCAGTGCTAGTCAGGGGGCGACTTGGGGCTACACCTTC.

This clonotype was observed a handful of times. The chain recombines TRBV5-1 with TRBJ2-1; D gene unclear. In germline, CDR1 is SGHRS, CDR2 YFSETQ. The CDR3 extends over 13 amino acids. The V and J ends lost 1 base and 5 bases respectively, with 7 bases between them. The CDR3 region is CASSLNYHNEQFF. CDR3 coding DNA: TGCGCCAGCAGCTTGAACTACCACAATGAGCAGTTCTTC.

The J gene is TRBJ2-2, the V gene TRBV20-1, with D perhaps matching TRBD2 (5 bases). Germline V lookup: CDR1 DFQATT, CDR2 SNEGSKA (reference sequence). Trimming took 1 base from V and 5 from J, leaving 5 bases between them. The CDR3 length is 12 residues. The CDR3 DNA follows: TGCAGTGCTAGAGGAGGGACCGGGGAGCTGTTTTTT. Amino acid sequence: CSARGGTGELFF.

The V call is TRBV11-3, the J call TRBJ2-3; the match to TRBD2 covers 8 bases. The CDR3 runs 15 residues. V was clipped by 8 bases and J by 5 bases; unmatched bases: 12. Germline V CDR1 and CDR2: SGHNT, YENEEA. CDR3: CASALGTRKGDTQYF. In DNA, the CDR3 is TGTGCCAGCGCACTTGGGACTAGAAAGGGAGATACGCAGTATTTT.

This clonotype was detected only a few times. This chain connects TRBV12-3 or TRBV12-4 to TRBJ1-5; the match to TRBD1 covers 7 bases. After removal of 6 bases from V and 7 bases from J, the junction contained 12 bases not matched to a gene. The CDR3 consists of 15 residues. The CDR3 bases are TGTGCCAGCAGGCGGGCCGGGACAGATACACAGCCCCAGCATTTT. Its translation is CASRRAGTDTQPQHF.

This chain uses TRBV4-1 with TRBJ2-7, with 13 positions matching TRBD2. The CDR3 extends over 18 amino acids. The V gene end was trimmed by 4 bases and the J gene end by 1 base; junction bases not matched to a gene: 10. Germline-derived CDR1 and CDR2 are MGHRA and YSYEKL. CDR3 DNA: TGCGCCAGCAGCCGACTAAGTTGGACTAGCGGGAGTTCCTACGAGCAGTACTTC. This translates into CASSRLSWTSGSSYEQYF.